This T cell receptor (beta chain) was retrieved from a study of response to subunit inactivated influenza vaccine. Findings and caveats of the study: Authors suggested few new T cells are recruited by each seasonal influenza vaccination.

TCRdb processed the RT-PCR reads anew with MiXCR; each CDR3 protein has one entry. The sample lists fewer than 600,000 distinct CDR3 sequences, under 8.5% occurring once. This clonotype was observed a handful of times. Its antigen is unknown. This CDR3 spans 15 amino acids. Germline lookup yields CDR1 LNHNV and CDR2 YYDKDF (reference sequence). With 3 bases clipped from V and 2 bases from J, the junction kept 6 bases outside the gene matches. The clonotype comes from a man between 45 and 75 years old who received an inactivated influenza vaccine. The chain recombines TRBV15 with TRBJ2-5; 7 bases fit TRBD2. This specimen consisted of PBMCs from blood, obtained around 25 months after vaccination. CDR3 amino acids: CATSREISGQETQYF. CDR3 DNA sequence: TGTGCCACCAGCAGGGAGATTAGCGGGCAAGAGACCCAGTACTTC.